These 21 T cell receptor beta chains were sequenced from one sample in a study of shared clonotypes between healthy human individuals. Naivety among CD8 cells was defined by CD45RO negativity and positive CCR7 selection, thereby excluding terminally differentiated effector memory CD45RA+ cells. Sequencing used immunoSEQ multiplex PCR; TCRdb keeps in-frame clones, though not all of them. The sample carries around 2,000,000 clones, approximately 94% recorded once. Sequenced material: naive CD8+ T cells sorted from blood. These receptors were taken from a man between 18 and 29 years old in good health.

The chain uses TRBV28 and TRBJ2-3, with TRBD1 identical over 7 bases. The CDR3 runs to 16 residues. Germline V gene data show CDR1 as MDHEN and CDR2 as SYDVKM. V gave up 4 bases and J gave up 2 bases; unmatched junction bases: 9. This CDR3 reads CASSSDRESSTDTQYF. The CDR3 DNA reads as TGTGCCAGCAGTTCCGACAGGGAATCATCCACAGATACGCAGTATTTT.

The chain links TRBV7-2 to TRBJ2-7, with 10 bases fitting TRBD2. The CDR3 is made up of 18 amino acids. The trim removed 4 bases at V and 3 bases at J, leaving 15 bases unmatched. The germline V gene has CDR1 SGHTA and CDR2 FQGNSA. The CDR3 DNA sequence: TGTGCCAGCAGCTCGGGACTAGCGAGCGGGGTACCCTACTACGAGCAGTACTTC. Its protein product is CASSSGLASGVPYYEQYF.

The chain has TRBV11-2 and TRBJ2-3; a possible D gene is TRBD1 (5 bases). Germline V gives CDR1 SGHAT, CDR2 FQNNGV. Trimming pared 4 bases from V and 5 bases from J, leaving 7 bases between. The CDR3 is made up of 12 amino acids. CDR3 region: CASSYQGDTQYF. The CDR3 DNA reads TGTGCCAGCAGCTACCAGGGAGATACGCAGTATTTT.

The rearrangement links TRBV2 to TRBJ2-7; a possible D gene is TRBD2 (7 bases). There are 16 residues in the CDR3. Germline V lookup: CDR1 SNHLY, CDR2 FYNNEI. V dropped 1 base and J dropped 4 bases, with 17 bases sitting between them. CDR3 sequence (DNA): TGTGCCAGCAGTGAAGTCGTAGGGGGTAGCGGGTACGAGCAGTACTTC. Translating it yields CASSEVVGGSGYEQYF.

For the CDR3, the DNA is TGTGCCAGCAGCTTGGTAACAGGGGTCGAATACACCTTC. It encodes CASSLVTGVEYTF. The chain uses TRBV5-4 and TRBJ1-2; TRBD1 aligns across 7 bases. Germline assignment: CDR1 SGHNT and CDR2 YYREEE (reference sequence). The trim removed 0 bases at V and 11 bases at J, leaving 7 bases unmatched. The CDR3 consists of 13 residues.

The chain couples TRBV27 to TRBJ1-1, with D perhaps matching TRBD1 (5 bases). V was trimmed by 1 base and J by 1 base, leaving 10 bases between them. Germline CDR1 MNHEY, CDR2 SMNVEV (reference sequence). The CDR3 length is 15 residues. CDR3 in amino acids: CASSLLGDPNTEAFF. CDR3 bases: TGTGCCAGCAGTTTATTAGGGGATCCGAACACTGAAGCTTTCTTT.

J is TRBJ1-5 and V is TRBV5-8; no clear D gene. The CDR3 runs 14 residues. The germline CDR1 and CDR2 sequences are SGHTS and YDEGEE. V lost 0 bases and J lost 7, with 11 bases in between. The CDR3 sequence is CASSLGGSAQPQHF. The CDR3 nucleotides are TGTGCCAGCAGCTTGGGGGGATCCGCGCAGCCCCAGCATTTT.

CDR3 nucleotide sequence: TGTGCCAGCAGTTTAGGTGAAACAGACTACCAAGAGACCCAGTACTTC. Translating gives CASSLGETDYQETQYF. This rearrangement joins TRBV28 to TRBJ2-5, with D uncertain. The V and J ends lost 2 bases and 0 bases respectively, with 13 bases between them. The CDR3 sequence is 16 residues long. Germline lookup yields CDR1 MDHEN and CDR2 SYDVKM.

This sequence joins TRBV5-1 and TRBJ2-7; 10 bases map to TRBD1. Germline CDR1 is SGHRS and CDR2 is YFSETQ. The junction had 7 bases not matched to a gene; V was cut back by 4 bases and J by 6 bases. The CDR3 length is 14 residues. Written as DNA, the CDR3 is TGCGCCAGCAGCGACCGACAGGGGGCGGGCGAGCAGTACTTC. Protein: CASSDRQGAGEQYF.

The chain uses TRBV7-9 and TRBJ1-6; tentatively, D is TRBD1 (5 bases). The CDR3 extends over 16 amino acids. The germline V gene encodes CDR1 SEHNR and CDR2 FQNEAQ (reference sequence). The V end lost 5 bases, the J end lost 7 bases, and 18 bases lay between the germline ends. The CDR3 DNA follows: TGTGCCAGCAGCCAAACCGCAGGGAGCGGGAATTCACCCCTCCACTTT. This translates into CASSQTAGSGNSPLHF.

DNA for the CDR3: TGTGCCAGCAGTTTATCGCCAGCGGGATCCTACGAGCAGTACTTC. This gives the protein CASSLSPAGSYEQYF. The rearrangement uses TRBV28 and TRBJ2-7; 7 nucleotides line up with TRBD2. The V gene end was trimmed by 1 base and the J gene end by 1 base; junction bases not matched to a gene: 4. The CDR3 consists of 15 residues. Per the germline V gene, CDR1 is MDHEN and CDR2 is SYDVKM.

This clone appeared a few times. The chain links TRBV18 to TRBJ1-2; 10 nucleotides line up with TRBD1. The CDR3 runs to 15 residues. Trimming cost V 0 bases and J 7 bases; bases outside gene matches: 5. Germline V gene data show CDR1 as KGHSH and CDR2 as LQKENI. In DNA, the CDR3 is TGTGCCAGCTCACCACCGAGACAGGGGGCCGCTGGCTACACCTTC. Its protein is CASSPPRQGAAGYTF.

This rearrangement joins TRBV29-1 to TRBJ2-3; either TRBD1 or TRBD2 may supply D (6 bases each). Germline CDR1 reads SQVTM; CDR2 reads ANQGSEA. Trimming left V 3 bases short and J 0 bases short, with 16 bases between. CDR3 length: 16 residues. The CDR3, as DNA: TGCAGCGTTGATCAACGGGGGCTTACTAGCACAGATACGCAGTATTTT. Translating it yields CSVDQRGLTSTDTQYF.

The chain joins TRBV7-9 to TRBJ2-1; no clear D gene. CDR3 size: 15 residues. The ends were cut back, 1 base at V and 4 bases at J, with 11 bases in the middle. Germline V gene sequence: CDR1 SEHNR, CDR2 FQNEAQ (reference sequence). In DNA, the CDR3 is TGTGCCAGCAGCTTAGAGTACTCTCGGTACAATGAGCAGTTCTTC. Protein product: CASSLEYSRYNEQFF.

This chain connects TRBV7-9 to TRBJ1-1; TRBD1 aligns across 7 bases. V lost 4 bases to trimming and J lost 4 bases; unmatched junction nucleotides: 6. The CDR3 covers 14 residues. CDR1 SEHNR and CDR2 FQNEAQ come from the germline V gene (reference sequence). CDR3: CASSSQGRVTEAFF. The CDR3, as DNA: TGTGCCAGCAGCTCACAGGGGAGGGTCACTGAAGCTTTCTTT. Full variable domain (missing parts from reference TRBV7-9 and TRBJ1-1): DTGVSQNPRHKITKRGQNVTFRCDPISEHNRLYWYRQTLGQGPEFLTYFQNEAQLEKSRLLSDRFSAERPKGSFSTLEIQRTEQGDSAMYLCASSSQGRVTEAFFGQGTRLTVV.

The V gene is TRBV4-1, the J gene TRBJ2-7; D may be TRBD2 (5 bases). CDR1 MGHRA and CDR2 YSYEKL come from the germline V gene. This CDR3 contains 14 residues. The V and J ends lost 1 base and 2 bases respectively, with 9 bases between them. CDR3 nucleotides: TGCGCCAGCAGCCAAGGGACTGAAGCCTACGAGCAGTACTTC. It is translated as CASSQGTEAYEQYF.

The chain combines TRBV19 with TRBJ2-2; D is possibly TRBD2 (5 bases). Looked up from germline, CDR1 is LNHDA and CDR2 is SQIVND (reference sequence). The CDR3 has 14 amino acids. The germline V and J ends were trimmed by 10 bases and 4 bases, with 16 bases remaining between them. The CDR3 coding sequence is TGTGCCACCACGGGCCCGGACTTCACCGGGGAGCTGTTTTTT. Translation: CATTGPDFTGELFF.

The genes are TRBV6-1 and TRBJ1-4; TRBD1 is a possible D gene (5 bases). This CDR3 spans 15 amino acids. Germline V CDR1 and CDR2: MNHNS, SASEGT. The V end was cut by 7 bases, the J end by 0 bases, with 12 bases between. The CDR3 protein is CASKGRLTTNEKLFF. CDR3 in DNA: TGTGCCAGCAAGGGACGGCTCACAACTAATGAAAAACTGTTTTTT.

This chain links TRBV7-6 with TRBJ2-7; 7 bases match TRBD1. The germline V gene encodes CDR1 SGHVS and CDR2 FNYEAQ. The CDR3 has 15 residues. V was pared by 0 bases and J by 2 bases, with 4 bases of the junction left unmatched. Here the CDR3 DNA reads TGTGCCAGCAGCTTAGCCGGGACAGTCCCCTACGAGCAGTACTTC. It translates to CASSLAGTVPYEQYF. The full variable domain, in which reference TRBV7-6 and TRBJ2-7 provide the parts outside the CDR3, is GAGVSQSPRYKVTKRGQDVALRCDPISGHVSLYWYRQALGQGPEFLTYFNYEAQQDKSGLPNDRFSAERPEGSISTLTIQRTEQRDSAMYRCASSLAGTVPYEQYFGPGTRLTVT.

This clone was found once. The V gene is TRBV13, the J gene TRBJ1-6; 12 nucleotides align to TRBD1. The CDR3 totals 17 residues. With 4 bases clipped from V and 3 bases from J, the junction kept 4 bases outside the gene matches. Germline CDR1 reads PRHDT; CDR2 reads FYEKMQ (reference sequence). In DNA, the CDR3 is TGTGCCAGCAGCTACGGGACAGGGGGCGACTATAATTCACCCCTCCACTTT. As protein: CASSYGTGGDYNSPLHF.

The chain recombines TRBV9 with TRBJ2-3; 9 bases are shared with TRBD1. The J segment lost 2 bases and the V segment lost 3 bases, leaving 7 bases of the junction unmatched. The length of the CDR3 is 16 residues. CDR1 and CDR2 (germline): SGDLS, YYNGEE. The CDR3 loop reads CASSAAGTGYTDTQYF. DNA for the CDR3: TGTGCCAGCAGCGCCGCCGGGACAGGGTACACAGATACGCAGTATTTT.